These 21 T cell receptor beta chains originate from one sample sequenced in a study of OX40 agonist ivuxolimab in advanced cancers. Profiled with immunoSEQ multiplex PCR; TCRdb holds only in-frame clones, not every one. This sample has about 47,000 clones, with 88% found just once. The sample consisted of CD4+ or CD8+ T cells sorted from blood, taken in a trial of the OX40 agonist ivuxolimab. These receptors were obtained from an adult with an advanced solid tumor such as melanoma, head and neck, liver or kidney cancer.

This sequence joins TRBV15 and TRBJ2-3; the D gene is possibly TRBD2 (5 bases). The CDR3 totals 13 residues. Germline V lookup: CDR1 LNHNV, CDR2 YYDKDF (reference sequence). V was pared by 5 bases and J by 14 bases, with 20 bases between. The CDR3 DNA is TGTGCCACCAGCCCTGAGACGGGAAGGGCTCGGTATTTT. Its protein is CATSPETGRARYF.

The rearrangement uses TRBV5-4 and TRBJ2-7, with D maybe TRBD1 (6 bases). The CDR3 runs 13 residues. The V end was cut by 0 bases, the J end by 5 bases, with 9 bases between. Germline CDR1 SGHNT, CDR2 YYREEE (reference sequence). CDR3 bases: TGTGCCAGCAGCTTGGACAGGGCCCACGAGCAGTACTTC. It specifies CASSLDRAHEQYF.

This chain links TRBV27 with TRBJ1-5; D may be TRBD1 (5 bases). V was pared by 5 bases and J by 6 bases, with 17 bases between. Germline V gene sequence: CDR1 MNHEY, CDR2 SMNVEV (reference sequence). The CDR3 sequence is 15 residues long. The CDR3 coding sequence is TGTGCCAGCAGTCCTGCATATGGGGCGAGTCAGCCCCAGCATTTT. Its translation: CASSPAYGASQPQHF.

The sample holds a few counts of this clone. The same CDR3 can be traced to other DNA sequences in this sample. This chain uses TRBV27 with TRBJ1-5; the D gene is possibly TRBD1 (5 bases). CDR3 length: 13 residues. V gave up 1 base and J gave up 5 bases, with 6 bases separating them. Germline values: CDR1 MNHEY, CDR2 SMNVEV (reference sequence). CDR3 region: CASSLLGDQPQHF. CDR3 sequence (DNA): TGTGCCAGCAGTTTATTAGGGGATCAGCCCCAGCATTTT.

The CDR3 sequence: CASSITQITDTQYF. CDR3 DNA: TGTGCCAGTAGTATAACCCAGATCACAGATACGCAGTATTTT. J is TRBJ2-3 and V is TRBV19, with unresolved D. Per the germline V gene, CDR1 is LNHDA and CDR2 is SQIVND (reference sequence). CDR3 length: 14 residues. The germline V and J ends were trimmed by 2 bases and 2 bases, with 8 bases remaining between them.

On this clone itself: Other nucleotide sequences from this sample produce the same CDR3. The rearrangement uses TRBV25-1 and TRBJ2-1; the D gene is possibly TRBD2 (5 bases). The germline V and J ends were trimmed by 10 bases and 0 bases, with 13 bases remaining between them. The CDR3 is 14 residues long. CDR1 MGHDK and CDR2 SYGVNS come from the germline V gene. CDR3 loop: CATSLVHSYNEQFF. For the CDR3, the DNA is TGTGCCACCTCACTAGTCCACTCCTACAATGAGCAGTTCTTC. The full variable domain, its missing parts supplied by reference TRBV25-1 and TRBJ2-1, is EADIYQTPRYLVIGTGKKITLECSQTMGHDKMYWYQQDPGMELHLIHYSYGVNSTEKGDLSSESTVSRIRTEHFPLTLESARPSHTSQYLCATSLVHSYNEQFFGPGTRLTVL.

The V call is TRBV7-8, the J call TRBJ1-1; the D is unclear. Deletions cut 2 bases from V and 6 bases from J, with 10 bases between. Germline V lookup: CDR1 SGHVS, CDR2 FQNEAQ. This CDR3 spans 13 amino acids. Here the CDR3 reads CASSLPSWSEAFF. CDR3 nucleotide sequence: TGTGCCAGCAGCTTACCTTCGTGGTCTGAAGCTTTCTTT.

Only one count was recorded for this clone. The gene calls are TRBV9 and TRBJ1-4; 8 bases fit TRBD1. This CDR3 is 16 amino acids long. CDR1 and CDR2 (germline): SGDLS, YYNGEE. Trimming took 1 base from V and 4 from J; bases not matched to a gene: 6. The CDR3 loop reads CASSVWGTGDNEKLFF. The CDR3 DNA follows: TGTGCCAGCAGCGTATGGGGGACAGGCGATAATGAAAAACTGTTTTTT.

The CDR3 reads CASSQDYSSNEQFF. CDR3 in DNA: TGTGCCAGCAGCCAGGACTATTCTTCTAATGAGCAGTTCTTC. V usage is TRBV5-4 and J usage is TRBJ2-1, with D tentatively TRBD2 (6 bases). The CDR3 has 14 residues. CDR1 and CDR2 from the germline V gene are SGHNT and YYREEE (reference sequence). V dropped 4 bases and J dropped 7 bases, with 15 bases sitting between them.

Remarks on this clone: The germline gene is not matched at one end of the junction; a read error may be the cause. This chain joins TRBV27 and TRBJ1-5; unclear D gene. The CDR3 runs 13 residues. Germline CDR1 and CDR2: MNHEY and SMNVEV (reference sequence). The CDR3 bases are TGTGCCAGCAGTGAGACGATCAATAAGCCCCAGCATTTT. Its translation is CASSETINKPQHF.

The chain combines TRBV7-3 with TRBJ1-1; 11 nucleotides line up with TRBD1. The CDR3 runs to 15 residues. Per germline, CDR1 SGHTA and CDR2 FQGTGA. With 1 base clipped from V and 4 bases from J, the junction kept 2 bases outside the gene matches. The DNA of the CDR3 is TGTGCCAGCAGCTTAAGGACAGGGGGCCGCACTGAAGCTTTCTTT. Translating it yields CASSLRTGGRTEAFF.

This sequence joins TRBV29-1 and TRBJ2-7, with D tentatively TRBD1 (7 bases). The CDR3 runs 14 residues. Trimming removed 7 bases from V and 6 bases from J, with 22 bases in between. The germline CDR1 and CDR2 sequences are SQVTM and ANQGSEA. CDR3 sequence: CSARGVQGGLEQYF. The CDR3 DNA reads as TGCAGCGCCCGCGGGGTCCAGGGGGGACTCGAGCAGTACTTC.

The chain combines TRBV5-4 with TRBJ1-4; D possibly corresponds to TRBD1 (6 bases). The CDR3 runs 14 residues. Germline V CDR1 and CDR2: SGHNT, YYREEE (reference sequence). Trimming shortened V by 3 bases and J by 4 bases, and 10 bases separated the two germline ends. The CDR3 DNA follows: TGTGCCAGCAGCTCCGGGACACTTAATGAAAAACTGTTTTTT. Its protein is CASSSGTLNEKLFF.

V usage is TRBV30 and J usage is TRBJ2-2; TRBD2 aligns across 10 bases. Trimming took 2 bases from V and 3 from J; bases not matched to a gene: 3. The CDR3 length is 15 residues. The germline V gene has CDR1 GTSNPN and CDR2 SVGIG (reference sequence). The CDR3 reads CAWSYSGRYTGELFF. DNA of the CDR3: TGTGCCTGGAGTTATAGCGGGAGGTACACCGGGGAGCTGTTTTTT.

The chain couples TRBV18 to TRBJ2-1; 11 nucleotides line up with TRBD2. Germline trimming cut 2 bases from V and 6 bases from J; bases unmatched to any gene: 9. CDR3 size: 17 residues. CDR1 KGHSH and CDR2 LQKENI come from the germline V gene. CDR3 sequence reads: CASSPFSGRAGSNEQFF. CDR3 coding DNA: TGTGCCAGCTCACCATTTAGCGGGAGGGCCGGCAGCAATGAGCAGTTCTTC.

This chain joins TRBV28 and TRBJ2-5; D is uncertain. CDR1 is MDHEN and CDR2 is SYDVKM in the germline V gene. This CDR3 spans 13 amino acids. V lost 8 bases to trimming and J lost 1 base, with 11 bases between them. In nucleotides, the CDR3 is TGTGCCAGCGAAGACGGCCCCCAAGAGACCCAGTACTTC. Translating it yields CASEDGPQETQYF.

The V and J genes are TRBV11-3 and TRBJ1-4; D unclear. CDR1 and CDR2 (germline): SGHNT, YENEEA. The CDR3 totals 15 residues. V lost 0 bases and J lost 10, with 15 bases in between. The CDR3 spells CASSLDVQWSGKLFF. CDR3 DNA sequence: TGTGCCAGCAGCTTAGATGTACAGTGGAGTGGAAAACTGTTTTTT. Full variable domain (missing parts from reference TRBV11-3 and TRBJ1-4): EAGVVQSPRYKIIEKKQPVAFWCNPISGHNTLYWYLQNLGQGPELLIRYENEEAVDDSQLPKDRFSAERLKGVDSTLKIQPAELGDSAVYLCASSLDVQWSGKLFFGSGTQLSVL.

The chain recombines TRBV29-1 with TRBJ2-7; 12 positions agree with TRBD2. CDR3 size: 17 residues. V was clipped by 1 base and J by 5 bases; unmatched bases: 12. Germline values: CDR1 SQVTM, CDR2 ANQGSEA. The CDR3 loop is CSVEGPPFGLAGHEQYF. The CDR3 DNA reads TGCAGCGTTGAAGGTCCCCCCTTCGGACTAGCGGGACACGAGCAGTACTTC.

The chain employs TRBV5-1 and TRBJ2-3, with D perhaps matching TRBD1 (5 bases). The germline CDR1 and CDR2 sequences are SGHRS and YFSETQ. The CDR3 runs 14 residues. V gave up 1 base and J gave up 0 bases, with 6 bases separating them. The CDR3 protein is CASSLPGSTDTQYF. The DNA of the CDR3 is TGCGCCAGCAGCTTGCCAGGGAGCACAGATACGCAGTATTTT.

To note about this clone: A read error may account for a junction end that differs from germline. The gene calls are TRBV7-9 and TRBJ1-2, with D hard to call. The germline gives CDR1 SEHNR, CDR2 FQNEAQ (reference sequence). This CDR3 comprises 14 residues. DNA of the CDR3: TGCGCCAGCAGCCAAGCTAACAGTCACTATGGCTACACCTTC. Translation gives CASSQANSHYGYTF.

The chain couples TRBV7-2 to TRBJ2-5, with TRBD2 identical over 7 bases. The DNA end is more similar to TRBJ2-7, so the J call may be wrong. CDR3 size: 15 residues. Germline V gene sequence: CDR1 SGHTA, CDR2 FQGNSA. CDR3 sequence (DNA): TGTGCCAGCAGCTTAGCGGGAGGGCCTCAATACGAGCAGTACTTC. It codes for CASSLAGGPQYEQYF.